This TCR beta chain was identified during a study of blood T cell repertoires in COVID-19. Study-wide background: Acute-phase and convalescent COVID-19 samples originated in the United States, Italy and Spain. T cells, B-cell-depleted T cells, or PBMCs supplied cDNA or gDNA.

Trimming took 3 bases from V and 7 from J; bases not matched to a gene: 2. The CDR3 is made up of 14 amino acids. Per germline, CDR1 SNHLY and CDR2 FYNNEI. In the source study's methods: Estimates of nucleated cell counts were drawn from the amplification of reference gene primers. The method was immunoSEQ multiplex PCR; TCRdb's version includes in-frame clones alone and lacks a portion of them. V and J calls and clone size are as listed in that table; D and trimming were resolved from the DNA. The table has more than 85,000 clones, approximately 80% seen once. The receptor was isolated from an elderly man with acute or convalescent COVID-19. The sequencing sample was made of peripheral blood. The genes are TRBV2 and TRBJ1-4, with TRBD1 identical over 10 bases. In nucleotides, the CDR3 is TGTGCCAGCAGTGAGAGGACAGGGGGTGAAAAACTGTTTTTT. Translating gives CASSERTGGEKLFF.